A selection of T cell receptor beta chains follows, all from one sample in a study of graft-versus-host responses after intestinal transplantation. Produced via immunoSEQ multiplex PCR; TCRdb's table is partial and in-frame only. The data hold around 92,000 clones, with roughly 82% observed a single time. Here the sequenced sample was PBMCs, taken 255 days after intestinal transplant. The receptor set was obtained from a human patient who received an intestinal transplant, so some T cells may come from the graft donor. Each CDR3 is given with its conserved first and last residue. The D gene is left open where the match is weak. Expanded clones are given a class, and other clones once, few, many or no size at all.

TRBD1,TRBV7-9,TRBJ1-4,-,CASSLSSGTGNEKLFF,TGTGCCAGCAGCTTAAGCTCCGGGACAGGGAATGAAAAACTGTTTTTT
-,TRBV5-1,TRBJ1-5,-,CASSLSPSGQPQHF,TGCGCCAGCAGCTTGTCCCCCTCGGGTCAGCCCCAGCATTTT
-,TRBV28,TRBJ2-7,once,CASSLSGTGNEQYF,TGTGCCAGCAGTTTATCCGGGACCGGTAACGAGCAGTACTTC
-,TRBV28,TRBJ2-1,-,CASSPNHQLSYNEQFF,TGTGCCAGCAGCCCGAACCACCAACTCTCCTACAATGAGCAGTTCTTC
-,TRBV5-6,TRBJ1-2,-,CASSAYLANYGYTF,TGTGCCAGCAGCGCCTACCTGGCTAACTATGGCTACACCTTC
TRBD1,TRBV11-3,TRBJ1-1,once,CASSGDRYTEAFF,TGTGCCAGCAGCGGGGACAGGTACACTGAAGCTTTCTTT
TRBD1,TRBV5-1,TRBJ2-5,-,CASAPMGQGQETQYF,TGCGCCAGCGCCCCCATGGGACAGGGTCAAGAGACCCAGTACTTC
TRBD1,TRBV7-8,TRBJ2-7,-,CASSLGDRFYEQYF,TGTGCCAGCAGCTTAGGGGACAGATTTTACGAGCAGTACTTC
-,TRBV27,TRBJ2-1,-,CASSLSGQGGSYNEQFF,TGTGCCAGCAGTTTATCGGGGCAGGGTGGCTCCTACAATGAGCAGTTCTTC
-,TRBV28,TRBJ2-7,-,CASSLGIKGYEQYF,TGTGCCAGCAGTTTAGGAATTAAGGGCTACGAGCAGTACTTC
-,TRBV28,TRBJ1-1,-,CASSSQRRGAFF,TGTGCCAGCAGTTCTCAAAGAAGAGGGGCTTTCTTT
-,TRBV4-1,TRBJ1-2,-,CASSQVTGFSYGYTF,TGCGCCAGCAGCCAAGTCACGGGGTTTAGCTATGGCTACACCTTC
-,TRBV2,TRBJ2-7,-,CASSTRGTPYEQYF,TGTGCCAGCAGCACACGCGGGACACCCTACGAGCAGTACTTC
-,TRBV27,TRBJ1-1,-,CASSHIDKTTGLKRNTEAFF,TGTGCCAGCAGCCACATAGACAAAACGACGGGGCTAAAAAGGAACACTGAAGCTTTCTTT
-,TRBV25-1,TRBJ1-5,once,CASSGGRGQPQHF,TGTGCCAGCAGTGGAGGGAGAGGACAGCCCCAGCATTTT
TRBD1,TRBV5-1,TRBJ1-4,once,CASSLARGTGGEKLFF,TGCGCCAGCAGCTTGGCCCGCGGGACAGGGGGGGAAAAACTGTTTTTT
TRBD1,TRBV6-1,TRBJ2-2,-,CASTDRASTGELFF,TGTGCCAGCACTGACAGGGCCAGCACCGGGGAGCTGTTTTTT
-,TRBV6-5,TRBJ1-5,-,CASSVAGGTQPQHF,TGTGCCAGCAGTGTGGCAGGCGGCACTCAGCCCCAGCATTTT
TRBD1,TRBV12-5,TRBJ1-1,-,CASGLAIGTGKAYEAFF,TGTGCTAGTGGTTTGGCCATTGGGACAGGGAAGGCCTATGAAGCTTTCTTT
-,TRBV9,TRBJ2-5,-,CASSVEPGPQETQYF,TGTGCCAGCAGCGTAGAGCCGGGACCTCAAGAGACCCAGTACTTC
TRBD2,TRBV28,TRBJ2-1,once,CASTTSGRNEQFF,TGTGCCAGTACTACTAGCGGGAGGAATGAGCAGTTCTTC
TRBD1,TRBV18,TRBJ1-5,-,CASSPGQGNQPQHF,TGTGCCAGCTCACCGGGACAGGGGAATCAGCCCCAGCATTTT
TRBD1,TRBV30,TRBJ1-1,-,CAWSTTPGQGSEAFF,TGTGCCTGGAGTACCACCCCCGGACAGGGGTCTGAAGCTTTCTTT
TRBD1,TRBV4-3,TRBJ2-1,-,CASSQERSGGNYNEQFF,TGCGCCAGCAGCCAAGAACGGTCAGGGGGCAACTACAATGAGCAGTTCTTC
TRBD2,TRBV6-5,TRBJ2-2,-,CASSYKRGVQLFF,TGTGCCAGCAGTTATAAACGGGGGGTACAGCTGTTTTTT
-,TRBV7-8,TRBJ1-1,-,CASSRGVLMNTEAFF,TGTGCCAGCAGCCGTGGGGTATTAATGAACACTGAAGCTTTCTTT
-,TRBV20-1,TRBJ2-7,-,CSAGPYEQYF,TGCAGTGCTGGGCCCTACGAGCAGTACTTC
TRBD2,TRBV2,TRBJ2-7,-,CASTPGRESYEQYF,TGTGCCAGCACCCCGGGGAGGGAATCCTACGAGCAGTACTTC
-,TRBV15,TRBJ1-4,few,CATSRDGTPIEKLFF,TGTGCCACCAGCAGAGATGGGACACCAATTGAAAAACTGTTTTTT
-,TRBV28,TRBJ1-4,-,CASSPSDSKSNEKLFF,TGTGCCAGCAGTCCATCGGACAGCAAGTCTAATGAAAAACTGTTTTTT
-,TRBV7-9,TRBJ2-7,-,CASTGESYEQYF,TGTGCCAGCACGGGGGAGTCCTACGAGCAGTACTTC
-,TRBV7-2,TRBJ1-1,few,CASSFGRENTEAFF,TGTGCCAGCAGCTTCGGGAGGGAGAACACTGAAGCTTTCTTT
-,TRBV20-1,TRBJ2-1,-,CSARWGGEQFF,TGCAGTGCTAGGTGGGGCGGTGAGCAGTTCTTC
-,TRBV4-1,TRBJ2-1,-,CASSQELLGAHDNEQFF,TGCGCCAGCAGCCAAGAGTTATTGGGAGCCCACGACAATGAGCAGTTCTTC
-,TRBV6-5,TRBJ2-3,-,CASGGGSTDTQYF,TGTGCCAGCGGTGGCGGGAGCACAGATACGCAGTATTTT
TRBD1,TRBV28,TRBJ2-7,-,CASSLTGQRYEQYF,TGTGCCAGCAGTCTGACGGGACAGCGCTACGAGCAGTACTTC
-,TRBV25-1,TRBJ1-3,-,CASSEEGELSGNTIYF,TGTGCCAGCAGTGAAGAAGGGGAACTCTCTGGAAACACCATATATTTT
-,TRBV6-4,TRBJ2-2,-,CASSWQVNTGELFF,TGTGCCAGCAGTTGGCAGGTGAACACCGGGGAGCTGTTTTTT
TRBD1,TRBV7-2,TRBJ2-1,-,CASSLERTGGSYNEQFF,TGTGCCAGCAGCTTAGAAAGGACAGGGGGCTCCTACAATGAGCAGTTCTTC
TRBD1,TRBV5-1,TRBJ1-1,-,CASSDRQGMNTEAFF,TGCGCCAGCAGCGACAGACAGGGCATGAACACTGAAGCTTTCTTT
-,TRBV10-3,TRBJ1-5,-,CAISDRSDQPQHF,TGTGCCATCAGCGACAGGAGCGATCAGCCCCAGCATTTT
-,TRBV7-2,TRBJ1-4,-,CASSLDGATEKLFF,TGTGCCAGCAGCTTAGATGGGGCAACCGAAAAACTGTTTTTT
-,TRBV27,TRBJ2-7,-,CATRVRGGFDEQYF,TGTGCCACCCGCGTTAGGGGGGGCTTCGACGAGCAGTACTTC
-,TRBV7-2,TRBJ1-6,-,CASSLGGGNNSPLHF,TGTGCCAGCAGCTTGGGGGGGGGAAATAATTCACCCCTCCACTTT
-,TRBV28,TRBJ1-4,few,CASSLSQINEKLFF,TGTGCCAGCAGTTTGAGTCAGATCAATGAAAAACTGTTTTTT
-,TRBV18,TRBJ1-1,-,CASSQNLDSAPKAFF,TGTGCCAGCTCACAGAACCTCGACAGCGCCCCTAAAGCTTTCTTT
TRBD1,TRBV5-1,TRBJ2-7,-,CASSLATGVYEQYF,TGCGCCAGCAGCTTGGCGACAGGGGTCTACGAGCAGTACTTC
-,TRBV19,TRBJ2-1,-,CASSTPSLVNEQFF,TGTGCCAGTAGTACCCCAAGCCTTGTCAATGAGCAGTTCTTC
-,TRBV19,TRBJ2-7,-,CASSFQDSGRYEQYF,TGTGCCAGTAGTTTCCAAGACAGCGGTCGCTACGAGCAGTACTTC
TRBD2,TRBV7-3,TRBJ2-1,-,CASSFGGGLNNEQFF,TGTGCCAGCAGCTTTGGCGGGGGGCTTAACAATGAGCAGTTCTTC
-,TRBV14,TRBJ1-6,-,CASSQGGSLHF,TGTGCCAGCAGCCAAGGAGGGTCCCTCCACTTT
TRBD1,TRBV10-3,TRBJ2-6,-,CAISPGDRGSGANVLTF,TGTGCCATTTCCCCAGGGGACAGGGGGTCCGGGGCCAACGTCCTGACTTTC
-,TRBV5-6,TRBJ2-1,-,CASSLARDDGEQFF,TGTGCCAGCAGCTTGGCCCGGGACGATGGGGAGCAGTTCTTC
-,TRBV7-9,TRBJ2-5,few,CASSDPTKGLQETQYF,TGTGCCAGCAGCGACCCGACTAAGGGCCTACAAGAGACCCAGTACTTC
-,TRBV7-3,TRBJ2-6,-,CASSSIGLSGANVLTF,TGTGCCAGCAGCTCGATCGGACTCTCTGGGGCCAACGTCCTGACTTTC
TRBD1,TRBV7-3,TRBJ1-1,-,CASRPGTGYMNTEAFF,TGTGCCAGCAGACCCGGGACAGGCTACATGAACACTGAAGCTTTCTTT
-,TRBV6-1,TRBJ1-1,once,CASSDDREAFF,TGTGCCAGCAGTGACGACAGAGAAGCTTTCTTT